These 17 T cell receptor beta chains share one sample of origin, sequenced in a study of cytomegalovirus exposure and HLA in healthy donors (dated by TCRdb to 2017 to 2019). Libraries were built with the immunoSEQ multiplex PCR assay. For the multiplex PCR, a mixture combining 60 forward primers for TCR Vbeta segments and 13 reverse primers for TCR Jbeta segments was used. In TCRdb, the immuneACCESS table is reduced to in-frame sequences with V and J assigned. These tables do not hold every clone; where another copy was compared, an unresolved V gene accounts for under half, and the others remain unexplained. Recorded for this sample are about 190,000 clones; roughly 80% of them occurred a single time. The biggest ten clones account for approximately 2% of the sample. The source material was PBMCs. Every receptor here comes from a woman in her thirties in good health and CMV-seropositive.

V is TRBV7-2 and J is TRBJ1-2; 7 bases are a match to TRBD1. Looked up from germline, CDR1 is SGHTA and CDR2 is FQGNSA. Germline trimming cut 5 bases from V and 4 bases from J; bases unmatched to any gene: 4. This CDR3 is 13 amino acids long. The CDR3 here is CASSQGGSYGYTF. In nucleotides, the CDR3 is TGTGCCAGCAGCCAGGGGGGATCCTATGGCTACACCTTC. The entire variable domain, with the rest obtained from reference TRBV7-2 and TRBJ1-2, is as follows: GAGVSQSPSNKVTEKGKDVELRCDPISGHTALYWYRQSLGQGLEFLIYFQGNSAPDKSGLPSDRFSAERTGGSVSTLTIQRTQQEDSAVYLCASSQGGSYGYTFGSGTRLTVV.

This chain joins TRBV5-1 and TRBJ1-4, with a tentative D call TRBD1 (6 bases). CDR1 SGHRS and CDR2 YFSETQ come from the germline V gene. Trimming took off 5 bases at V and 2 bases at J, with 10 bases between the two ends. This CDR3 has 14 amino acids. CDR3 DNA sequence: TGCGCCAGCAGGGGGGGGCGCACTAATGAAAAACTGTTTTTT. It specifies CASRGGRTNEKLFF.

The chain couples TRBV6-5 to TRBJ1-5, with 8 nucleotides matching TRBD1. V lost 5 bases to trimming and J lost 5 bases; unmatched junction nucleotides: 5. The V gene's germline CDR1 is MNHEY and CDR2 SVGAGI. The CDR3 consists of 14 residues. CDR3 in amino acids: CASSTQGGHQPQHF. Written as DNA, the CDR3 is TGTGCCAGCAGTACACAGGGGGGCCATCAGCCCCAGCATTTT.

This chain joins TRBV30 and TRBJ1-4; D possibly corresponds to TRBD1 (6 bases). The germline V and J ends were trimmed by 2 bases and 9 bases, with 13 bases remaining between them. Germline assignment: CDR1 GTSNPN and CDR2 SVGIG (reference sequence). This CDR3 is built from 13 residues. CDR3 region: CAWSRQVGKKLFF. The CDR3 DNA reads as TGTGCCTGGAGTCGACAGGTAGGGAAAAAACTGTTTTTT.

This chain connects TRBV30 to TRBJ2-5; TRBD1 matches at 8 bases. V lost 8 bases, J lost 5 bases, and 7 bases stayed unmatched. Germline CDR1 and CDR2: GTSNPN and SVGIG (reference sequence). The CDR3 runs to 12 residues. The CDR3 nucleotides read TGTGCCGGATTGACAGGGGAGGAGACCCAGTACTTC. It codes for CAGLTGEETQYF.

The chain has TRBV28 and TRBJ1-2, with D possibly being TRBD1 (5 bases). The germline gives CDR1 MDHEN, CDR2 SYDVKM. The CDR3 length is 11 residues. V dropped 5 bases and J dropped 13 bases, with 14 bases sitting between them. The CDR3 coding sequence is TGTGCCAGCAGTCGGCCGGGGGTAAGCACCTTC. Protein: CASSRPGVSTF.

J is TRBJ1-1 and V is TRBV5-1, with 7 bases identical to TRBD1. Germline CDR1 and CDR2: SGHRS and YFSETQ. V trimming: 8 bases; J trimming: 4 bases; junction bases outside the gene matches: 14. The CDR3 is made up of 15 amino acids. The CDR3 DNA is TGCGCCAGTTCCCCACAGGGGATAAGGGGCACTGAAGCTTTCTTT. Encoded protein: CASSPQGIRGTEAFF.

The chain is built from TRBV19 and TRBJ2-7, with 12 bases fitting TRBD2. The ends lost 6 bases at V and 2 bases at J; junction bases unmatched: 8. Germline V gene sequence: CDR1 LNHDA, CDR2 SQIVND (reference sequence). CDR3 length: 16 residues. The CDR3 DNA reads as TGTGCCAGTAGCTGGACGACTAGCGGGGGACCCTACGAGCAGTACTTC. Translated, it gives CASSWTTSGGPYEQYF. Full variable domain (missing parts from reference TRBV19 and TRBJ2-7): DGGITQSPKYLFRKEGQNVTLSCEQNLNHDAMYWYRQDPGQGLRLIYYSQIVNDFQKGDIAEGYSVSREKKESFPLTVTSAQKNPTAFYLCASSWTTSGGPYEQYFGPGTRLTVT.

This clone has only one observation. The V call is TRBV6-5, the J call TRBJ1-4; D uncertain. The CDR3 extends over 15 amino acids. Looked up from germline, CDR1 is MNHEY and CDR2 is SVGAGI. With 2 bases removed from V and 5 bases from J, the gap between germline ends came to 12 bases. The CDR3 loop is CASSYSGRRNEKLFF. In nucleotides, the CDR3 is TGTGCCAGCAGTTACAGCGGACGGAGGAATGAAAAACTGTTTTTT.

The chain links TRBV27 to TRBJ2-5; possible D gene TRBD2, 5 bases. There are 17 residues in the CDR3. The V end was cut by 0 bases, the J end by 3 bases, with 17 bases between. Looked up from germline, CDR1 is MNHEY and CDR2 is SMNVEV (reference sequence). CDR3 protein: CASSLSPAPSPKETQYF. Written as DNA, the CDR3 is TGTGCCAGCAGTTTATCCCCGGCCCCTAGCCCAAAAGAGACCCAGTACTTC.

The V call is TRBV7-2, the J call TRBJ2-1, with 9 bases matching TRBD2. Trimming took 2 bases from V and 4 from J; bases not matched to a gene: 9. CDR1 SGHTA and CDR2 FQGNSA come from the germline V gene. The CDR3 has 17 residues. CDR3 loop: CASSLLGTSGRYNEQFF. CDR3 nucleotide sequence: TGTGCCAGCAGCTTATTAGGCACGAGCGGGAGGTACAATGAGCAGTTCTTC.

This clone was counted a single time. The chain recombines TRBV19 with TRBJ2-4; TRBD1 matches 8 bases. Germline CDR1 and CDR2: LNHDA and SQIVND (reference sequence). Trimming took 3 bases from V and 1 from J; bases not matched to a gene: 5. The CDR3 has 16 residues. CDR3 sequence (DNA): TGTGCCAGTAGTATTCAGGGGGCCGGGGCCAAAAACATTCAGTACTTC. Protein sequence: CASSIQGAGAKNIQYF.

DNA for the CDR3: TGCAGCGTAGACAATACAGATACGCAGTATTTT. This gives the protein CSVDNTDTQYF. V is TRBV29-1 and J is TRBJ2-3; D gene ambiguous. Germline CDR1 SQVTM, CDR2 ANQGSEA. CDR3 length equals 11 residues. The V end was cut by 6 bases, the J end by 3 bases, with 7 bases between.

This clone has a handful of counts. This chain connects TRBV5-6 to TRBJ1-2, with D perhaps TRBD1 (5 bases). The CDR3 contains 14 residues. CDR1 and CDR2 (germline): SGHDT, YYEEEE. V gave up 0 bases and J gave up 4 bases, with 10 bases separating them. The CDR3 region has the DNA TGTGCCAGCAGCTTGGTGGCAGGGTCCTATGGCTACACCTTC. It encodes CASSLVAGSYGYTF. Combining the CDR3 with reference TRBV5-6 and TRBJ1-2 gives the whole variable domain DAGVTQSPTHLIKTRGQQVTLRCSPKSGHDTVSWYQQALGQGPQFIFQYYEEEERQRGNFPDRFSGHQFPNYSSELNVNALLLGDSALYLCASSLVAGSYGYTFGSGTRLTVV.

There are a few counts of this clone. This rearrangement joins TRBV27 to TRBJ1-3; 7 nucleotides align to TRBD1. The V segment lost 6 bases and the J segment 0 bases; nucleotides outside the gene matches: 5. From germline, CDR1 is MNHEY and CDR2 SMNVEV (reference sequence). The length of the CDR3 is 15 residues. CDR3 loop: CASRPQGHSGNTIYF. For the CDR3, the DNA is TGTGCCAGCAGACCACAGGGGCACTCTGGAAACACCATATATTTT.

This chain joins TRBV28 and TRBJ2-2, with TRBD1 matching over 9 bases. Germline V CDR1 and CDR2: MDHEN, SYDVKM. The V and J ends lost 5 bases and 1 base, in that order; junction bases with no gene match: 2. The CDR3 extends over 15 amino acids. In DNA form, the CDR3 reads TGTGCCAGCAGTCAGACAGGGGGGAACACCGGGGAGCTGTTTTTT. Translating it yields CASSQTGGNTGELFF.

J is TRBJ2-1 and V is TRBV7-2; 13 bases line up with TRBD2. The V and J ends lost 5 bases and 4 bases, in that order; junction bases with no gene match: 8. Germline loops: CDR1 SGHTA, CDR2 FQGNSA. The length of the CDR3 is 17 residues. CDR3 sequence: CASSPTSGGALYNEQFF. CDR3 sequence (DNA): TGTGCCAGCAGCCCTACTAGCGGGGGGGCGCTTTACAATGAGCAGTTCTTC. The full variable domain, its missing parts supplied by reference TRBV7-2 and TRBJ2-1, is GAGVSQSPSNKVTEKGKDVELRCDPISGHTALYWYRQSLGQGLEFLIYFQGNSAPDKSGLPSDRFSAERTGGSVSTLTIQRTQQEDSAVYLCASSPTSGGALYNEQFFGPGTRLTVL.